Sequencing of this TCR beta chain was carried out in a study of Ad26.COV2.S vaccination and SARS-CoV-2 variants. Looked up from germline, CDR1 is MNHNY and CDR2 is SVGAGI (reference sequence). The CDR3 runs to 13 residues. Trimming shortened V by 6 bases and J by 0 bases, and 9 bases separated the two germline ends. Repertoires were generated with immunoSEQ multiplex PCR, while TCRdb's copy carries only in-frame clones and drops some. This table has tens of thousands of clones, more than 70% appearing once. The rearrangement joins TRBV6-6 to TRBJ2-7; D is perhaps TRBD2 (5 bases). The sample consisted of peripheral blood, taken after recovery from COVID-19. This sequence originates from a human donor who had recovered from COVID-19. The DNA for the CDR3 is TGTGCCAGCAGCAGCGGTGGCTCCTACGAGCAGTACTTC. This encodes CASSSGGSYEQYF.